These 5 T cell receptor beta chains share one sample of origin, sequenced in a study of breast tumors, draining lymph nodes, adjacent tissues. Breast cancer patients provided tissue from their axillary draining lymph nodes. TCRdb recomputed calls from the multiplex PCR reads with MiXCR, one row per CDR3 protein. The sample includes around 170,000 distinct CDR3 sequences, roughly a third of them seen just once. Material: axillary lymph node tissue. Receptors originate from a female donor with breast cancer. Some clones in this sample may be carry-over from other donors' samples.

With respect to this clonotype: This could be a read error, since a much larger clone is one nucleotide away. V usage is TRBV9 and J usage is TRBJ2-1; D unresolved. The CDR3 contains 13 residues. From germline, CDR1 is SGDLS and CDR2 YYNGEE. The CDR3 DNA sequence: TGTGCCGGCAGCGCCCCGCGAGGCAATGAGCAGTTCTTC. This encodes CAGSAPRGNEQFF.

There are many counts of this clonotype. The chain has TRBV19 and TRBJ2-1, with TRBD2 matching 8 bases. J was trimmed by 4 bases and V by 3 bases; bases with no gene match: 8. This CDR3 spans 16 amino acids. Per the germline V gene, CDR1 is LNHDA and CDR2 is SQIVND (reference sequence). CDR3 loop: CASSILVGGRYNEQFF. DNA of the CDR3: TGTGCCAGTAGTATCTTAGTAGGCGGGAGGTACAATGAGCAGTTCTTC.

This clonotype was recorded many times. The chain has TRBV11-1 and TRBJ2-1; 7 bases are shared with TRBD1. CDR3 length: 14 amino acids. The J segment lost 6 bases and the V segment lost 5 bases, leaving 7 bases of the junction unmatched. Germline V gene data show CDR1 as SGHAT and CDR2 as FQDESV (reference sequence). CDR3 nucleotides: TGTGCCAGCAGCCAAAGGCAGGGGGTCAATGAGCAGTTCTTC. Residues: CASSQRQGVNEQFF.

In this sample, this clonotype turned up a few times. A read error may explain this, as a much larger clone is one base away. V and J are TRBV20-1 and TRBJ2-7; 11 bases match TRBD2. The CDR3 is made up of 15 amino acids. The germline CDR1 and CDR2 sequences are DFQATT and SNEGSKA (reference sequence). The ends lost 3 bases at V and 5 bases at J; junction bases unmatched: 9. CDR3 amino acids: CSARSSGRRSDEQYF. For the CDR3, the DNA is TGCAGTGCTAGGTCTAGCGGGAGGCGGTCTGACGAGCAGTACTTC.

Points on this clonotype: At one of its ends the junction is not consistent with the germline gene, which may arise from a read error. The rearrangement joins TRBV3-1 to TRBJ1-5; D is unresolved. The CDR3 contains 13 residues. Germline loops: CDR1 LGHDT, CDR2 YNNKEL (reference sequence). The CDR3: CPSSLPGGQPQHF. The CDR3 DNA sequence: TGTCCCAGCAGCCTCCCGGGCGGCCAGCCCCAGCATTTT.